One and the same sample provided the 9 T cell receptor beta chains below, sequenced in a study of response to subunit inactivated influenza vaccine. TCRdb ran MiXCR on the RT-PCR reads and lists one entry per CDR3 protein. This sample carries hundreds of thousands of distinct CDR3 sequences, roughly 13% of them seen once, and the ten largest clones take 6% to 7%. Source: PBMCs from blood, taken around two weeks before vaccination. These receptors came from a man aged 50-59 years who received an inactivated influenza vaccine.

This clonotype has a handful of counts. The chain joins TRBV30 to TRBJ2-5, with 9 bases lining up with TRBD1. The CDR3 runs to 15 residues. CDR1 and CDR2 (germline): GTSNPN, SVGIG (reference sequence). V gave up 3 bases and J gave up 1 base; unmatched junction bases: 6. The DNA for the CDR3 is TGTGCCTGGAGCGGACAGGGGCCCGCCCAAGAGACCCAGTACTTC. Its protein is CAWSGQGPAQETQYF.

This clonotype was counted ten times or more. The V and J genes are TRBV28 and TRBJ2-2; 11 bases fit TRBD2. This CDR3 contains 15 residues. Germline assignment: CDR1 MDHEN and CDR2 SYDVKM. V shed 6 bases and J 2 bases; nucleotides not matched to a gene: 2. CDR3 residues: CASRTSGGNTGELFF. Written as DNA, the CDR3 is TGTGCCAGCAGAACTAGCGGGGGCAACACCGGGGAGCTGTTTTTT.

V is TRBV21-1 and J is TRBJ2-1; the tabulated D call, TRBD1, remains unverified against the DNA. TRBV21-1 is annotated as a pseudogene. This CDR3 has 12 residues. The CDR3 DNA reads TGTGCCAGCAGCAAAGTTGCAGGGAACGAGTTCTTC. This gives the protein CASSKVAGNEFF.

In DNA, the CDR3 is TGCGCCAGCAGCAATGGGGATACAGATACGCAGTATTTT. It specifies CASSNGDTDTQYF. This chain uses TRBV4-3 with TRBJ2-3; D unclear. This CDR3 has 13 amino acids. Germline V lookup: CDR1 LGHNA, CDR2 YSLEER. Trimming stripped 5 bases from V and 3 bases from J, with 9 bases between.

This rearrangement joins TRBV20-1 to TRBJ1-5, with a tentative D call TRBD1 (5 bases). The germline V gene has CDR1 DFQATT and CDR2 SNEGSKA (reference sequence). The CDR3 sequence is 14 residues long. V dropped 1 base and J dropped 7 bases, with 14 bases sitting between them. The chain's CDR3 is CSARGGRDGQPQHF. CDR3 nucleotide sequence: TGCAGTGCTAGAGGGGGCCGGGACGGGCAGCCCCAGCATTTT.

There are a few counts of this clonotype. This sequence joins TRBV4-2 and TRBJ1-2; maybe TRBD1 (6 bases). Per germline, CDR1 LGHNA and CDR2 YNFKEQ. The V gene lost 2 bases and the J gene lost 2 bases, with 15 bases spanning the gap. This CDR3 region has 16 residues. CDR3 coding DNA: TGTGCCAGCAGCCAACCTGGGAACAGGGAGAACTATGGCTACACCTTC. Translated, it gives CASSQPGNRENYGYTF.

The count of this clonotype is one. The V gene is TRBV20-1, the J gene TRBJ1-1, with 8 positions matching TRBD1. Germline CDR1 DFQATT, CDR2 SNEGSKA (reference sequence). After removal of 5 bases from V and 1 base from J, the junction contained 9 bases not matched to a gene. This CDR3 region has 15 residues. The CDR3, as DNA: TGCAGTGCTCTCCACCCCGGGACAGGGAACACTGAAGCTTTCTTT. It specifies CSALHPGTGNTEAFF.

This clonotype turned up a few times. V and J are TRBV29-1 and TRBJ2-3; the D gene is possibly TRBD1 (6 bases). This CDR3 contains 16 residues. Germline values: CDR1 SQVTM, CDR2 ANQGSEA. V lost 1 base, J lost 3 bases, and 17 bases lay in between. In DNA form, the CDR3 reads TGCAGCGTTGAAGTGGGCTACAGGGCGAGGACAGATACGCAGTATTTT. This sequence encodes CSVEVGYRARTDTQYF.

This clonotype was found a few times. This chain joins TRBV20-1 and TRBJ2-5, with a possible D match to TRBD2 (5 bases). The V and J ends lost 3 bases and 0 bases respectively, with 11 bases between them. The CDR3 runs to 14 residues. The germline gives CDR1 DFQATT, CDR2 SNEGSKA (reference sequence). The CDR3 DNA reads as TGCAGTGCTAGTAGAGGGAACTACCAAGAGACCCAGTACTTC. The encoded protein is CSASRGNYQETQYF.